Listed here are 29 T cell receptor beta chains from one sample, sequenced in a study of shared clonotypes between healthy human individuals. Naive CD8 cells were CD45RO-negative, positively selected for CCR7, excluding terminally differentiated effector memory CD45RA+ cells. The assay was immunoSEQ multiplex PCR, and TCRdb's table has in-frame clones only and misses some. The sample yields 700,000 to 950,000 clones, around 96% seen once. Specimen: naive CD8+ T cells sorted from blood. The receptors stem from a man younger than 40 in good health.

The V call is TRBV27, the J call TRBJ2-2; D possibly uses TRBD1 or TRBD2 (5 bases each). Germline V gene lookup returns CDR1 MNHEY and CDR2 SMNVEV (reference sequence). V lost 2 bases to trimming and J lost 4 bases, with 17 bases between them. The CDR3 consists of 17 residues. CDR3 residues: CASSLEGNPRFTGELFF. The CDR3 DNA is TGTGCCAGCAGTTTAGAGGGGAATCCTCGGTTCACCGGGGAGCTGTTTTTT.

V usage is TRBV6-5 and J usage is TRBJ1-5; 9 positions agree with TRBD1. The ends lost 8 bases at V and 2 bases at J; junction bases unmatched: 7. Germline lookup yields CDR1 MNHEY and CDR2 SVGAGI. This CDR3 has 15 amino acids. CDR3 sequence (DNA): TGTGCCAGCGGGGACAGGGATTATGGCAATCAGCCCCAGCATTTT. Protein product: CASGDRDYGNQPQHF.

The chain links TRBV21-1 to TRBJ2-1; the D segment call TRBD2 is taken from the table without a DNA check. TRBV21-1 is noted as a pseudogene. This CDR3 comprises 15 residues. This CDR3 reads CASSNPGSGYNEQFF. The CDR3 DNA is TGTGCCAGCAGCAACCCCGGGAGTGGTTACAATGAGCAGTTCTTC.

The chain recombines TRBV6-5 with TRBJ1-4; D remains ambiguous. The CDR3 contains 16 residues. V lost 0 bases and J 4 bases, leaving 12 bases between the germline ends. Germline V gene data show CDR1 as MNHEY and CDR2 as SVGAGI. The DNA of the CDR3 is TGTGCCAGCAGTTACTCCCGCCTGGGGAGTAATGAAAAACTGTTTTTT. Protein: CASSYSRLGSNEKLFF.

The chain employs TRBV5-4 and TRBJ2-7; 7 nucleotides match TRBD1. This CDR3 spans 14 amino acids. V shed 1 base, J shed 6 bases, and the junction held 7 bases outside the gene matches. Per the germline V gene, CDR1 is SGHNT and CDR2 is YYREEE (reference sequence). This CDR3 is CASSLKTGWGEQYF. CDR3 in DNA: TGTGCCAGCAGCTTGAAGACAGGGTGGGGCGAGCAGTACTTC.

J is TRBJ2-1 and V is TRBV27, with no clear D. The V end was cut by 4 bases, the J end by 8 bases, with 12 bases between. The CDR3 has 13 residues. The germline V gene has CDR1 MNHEY and CDR2 SMNVEV (reference sequence). The CDR3 protein is CASSYGQVDEQFF. DNA for the CDR3: TGTGCCAGCAGTTATGGGCAGGTCGATGAGCAGTTCTTC.

The chain carries TRBV13 and TRBJ1-4; tentatively, D is TRBD1 (6 bases). Deletions cut 2 bases from V and 7 bases from J, with 14 bases between. The length of the CDR3 is 15 residues. Germline assignment: CDR1 PRHDT and CDR2 FYEKMQ (reference sequence). CDR3 region: CASSLRQGSGEKLFF. CDR3 nucleotide sequence: TGTGCCAGCAGCTTACGGCAGGGGTCTGGTGAAAAACTGTTTTTT.

The gene calls are TRBV9 and TRBJ2-6; 14 bases fit TRBD2. Trimming removed 5 bases from V and 4 bases from J; junction bases left unmatched: 5. The CDR3 totals 17 residues. The V gene's germline CDR1 is SGDLS and CDR2 YYNGEE. CDR3 region: CASRGLAGAPGANVLTF. CDR3 bases: TGTGCCAGCAGGGGACTAGCGGGAGCTCCCGGGGCCAACGTCCTGACTTTC.

The chain carries TRBV15 and TRBJ2-7; no definite D call. CDR1 is LNHNV and CDR2 is YYDKDF in the germline V gene (reference sequence). The V gene lost 2 bases and the J gene lost 5 bases, with 10 bases spanning the gap. The CDR3 sequence is 13 residues long. The CDR3 reads CATSRLETNEQYF. The CDR3 bases are TGTGCCACCAGCAGACTCGAGACGAACGAGCAGTACTTC.

This chain connects TRBV11-2 to TRBJ2-2, with D unclear. There are 16 residues in the CDR3. V was trimmed by 5 bases and J by 7 bases, leaving 20 bases between them. Germline V gene lookup returns CDR1 SGHAT and CDR2 FQNNGV. CDR3 region: CASSRFPLDRVGELFF. Written as DNA, the CDR3 is TGTGCCAGCAGCCGATTCCCCTTGGATCGGGTCGGGGAGCTGTTTTTT.

The DNA of the CDR3 is TGCGCCAGCAGCCAAGCAACGGGAGGCACAGATACGCAGTATTTT. Protein product: CASSQATGGTDTQYF. V gene TRBV4-1 combines with J gene TRBJ2-3; TRBD2 might be the D (6 bases). This CDR3 has 15 residues. V lost 1 base and J 1 base, leaving 9 bases between the germline ends. CDR1 and CDR2 (germline): MGHRA, YSYEKL.

The gene calls are TRBV7-9 and TRBJ1-4; possible D gene TRBD1, 6 bases. Germline V gene data show CDR1 as SEHNR and CDR2 as FQNEAQ (reference sequence). V lost 3 bases and J 5 bases, leaving 10 bases between the germline ends. This CDR3 comprises 14 residues. The CDR3 DNA reads TGTGCCAGCAGCTTTGGGGGGCAGAATGAAAAACTGTTTTTT. Amino acids: CASSFGGQNEKLFF.

The chain carries TRBV28 and TRBJ2-1; D remains unclear. CDR1 is MDHEN and CDR2 is SYDVKM in the germline V gene. Deletions cut 3 bases from V and 0 bases from J, with 9 bases between. The CDR3 is 15 residues long. CDR3 in DNA: TGTGCCAGCAGTTTCGAGCGTAACTCCTACAATGAGCAGTTCTTC. Translated: CASSFERNSYNEQFF.

Worth noting for this clone: At the DNA level, this CDR3 is encoded by other sequences in the same sample as well. The chain uses TRBV28 and TRBJ1-5; TRBD1 matches 7 bases. V lost 4 bases and J lost 4; bases outside the gene matches: 4. The germline gives CDR1 MDHEN, CDR2 SYDVKM. The CDR3 totals 14 residues. This CDR3 reads CASSSRQGNQPQHF. CDR3 in DNA: TGTGCCAGCAGTTCACGACAGGGTAATCAGCCCCAGCATTTT.

The gene calls are TRBV7-8 and TRBJ2-6; D could derive from TRBD1 or TRBD2 (5 bases each). CDR3 length equals 16 residues. From germline, CDR1 is SGHVS and CDR2 FQNEAQ. The V end was cut by 2 bases, the J end by 2 bases, with 10 bases between. This CDR3 reads CASSLMRGTGANVLTF. The CDR3, as DNA: TGTGCCAGCAGCTTAATGAGGGGTACTGGGGCCAACGTCCTGACTTTC.

The rearrangement links TRBV27 to TRBJ1-2; D is undetermined. V shed 6 bases and J shed 6 bases, with 17 bases lying between them. Germline lookup yields CDR1 MNHEY and CDR2 SMNVEV (reference sequence). This CDR3 is built from 14 residues. CDR3 region: CASRSGGFPHGYTF. DNA for the CDR3: TGTGCCAGCAGGTCAGGCGGGTTTCCGCATGGCTACACCTTC.

This clone is a singleton in its sample. The rearrangement joins TRBV7-3 to TRBJ2-3, with TRBD2 identical over 7 bases. CDR3 length: 15 amino acids. Germline lookup yields CDR1 SGHTA and CDR2 FQGTGA. Germline trimming cut 5 bases from V and 1 base from J; bases unmatched to any gene: 6. The CDR3 DNA follows: TGTGCCAGCAGCGTCGGGACTACTGGCACAGATACGCAGTATTTT. It yields the protein CASSVGTTGTDTQYF.

This clone was observed once. The chain employs TRBV15 and TRBJ2-6, with 10 bases aligning to TRBD1. Germline CDR1 reads LNHNV; CDR2 reads YYDKDF (reference sequence). CDR3 size: 17 residues. The ends lost 3 bases at V and 0 bases at J; junction bases unmatched: 2. The CDR3 region is CATSRDRGFSGANVLTF. The CDR3 DNA sequence: TGTGCCACCAGCAGGGACAGGGGGTTCTCTGGGGCCAACGTCCTGACTTTC.

Written as DNA, the CDR3 is TGTGCCAGTAGTTTCGGGACAGGGGAGACCGGGGAGCTGTTTTTT. Translated, it gives CASSFGTGETGELFF. The chain combines TRBV19 with TRBJ2-2; the match to TRBD1 covers 10 bases. The CDR3 has 15 residues. Per the germline V gene, CDR1 is LNHDA and CDR2 is SQIVND (reference sequence). After removal of 5 bases from V and 5 bases from J, the junction contained 5 bases not matched to a gene.

This sequence joins TRBV29-1 and TRBJ1-3, with unresolved D. Trimming cost V 0 bases and J 8 bases, with 5 bases left between them. Germline CDR1 and CDR2: SQVTM and ANQGSEA. This CDR3 comprises 11 residues. The CDR3 region is CSVEDTDTIYF. CDR3 DNA: TGCAGCGTTGAAGACACAGACACCATATATTTT. The full variable domain, completed using reference TRBV29-1 and TRBJ1-3, is SAVISQKPSRDICQRGTSLTIQCQVDSQVTMMFWYRQQPGQSLTLIATANQGSEATYESGFVIDKFPISRPNLTFSTLTVSNMSPEDSSIYLCSVEDTDTIYFGEGSWLTVV.

V is TRBV28 and J is TRBJ2-2; 10 bases are shared with TRBD1. The CDR3 totals 17 residues. Germline V lookup: CDR1 MDHEN, CDR2 SYDVKM. The V and J ends lost 5 bases and 6 bases, in that order; junction bases with no gene match: 12. CDR3 protein: CASSLRDRGASSGELFF. The CDR3 DNA is TGTGCCAGCAGTCTCCGGGACAGGGGCGCTAGTTCCGGGGAGCTGTTTTTT. Using reference TRBV28 and TRBJ2-2 for the parts outside the CDR3, the full variable domain is DVKVTQSSRYLVKRTGEKVFLECVQDMDHENMFWYRQDPGLGLRLIYFSYDVKMKEKGDIPEGYSVSREKKERFSLILESASTNQTSMYLCASSLRDRGASSGELFFGEGSRLTVL.

The chain combines TRBV5-4 with TRBJ1-1; no reliable D call. Germline CDR1 SGHNT, CDR2 YYREEE (reference sequence). Trimming cost V 2 bases and J 0 bases, with 2 bases left between them. CDR3 length: 12 residues. The CDR3 spells CASSLLNTEAFF. The CDR3 DNA reads TGTGCCAGCAGCTTACTGAACACTGAAGCTTTCTTT.

The genes are TRBV4-3 and TRBJ1-4; D remains unclear. CDR1 is LGHNA, CDR2 YSLEER, per germline. The CDR3 length is 17 residues. Trimming cost V 4 bases and J 0 bases, with 15 bases left between them. This chain's CDR3 is CASSPRYRIATNEKLFF. DNA for the CDR3: TGCGCCAGCAGCCCCAGATACCGAATTGCAACTAATGAAAAACTGTTTTTT.

This clone showed up just once. Other DNA variants within this sample encode the same CDR3. V is TRBV7-9 and J is TRBJ2-7, with a tentative D call TRBD1 (5 bases). Trimming removed 5 bases from V and 4 bases from J, with 12 bases in between. The germline V gene has CDR1 SEHNR and CDR2 FQNEAQ (reference sequence). The length of the CDR3 is 13 residues. CDR3 protein: CASSPGPRYEQYF. As DNA, the CDR3 is TGTGCCAGCAGCCCAGGGCCACGTTACGAGCAGTACTTC.

V is TRBV4-1 and J is TRBJ2-7; 8 positions match TRBD1. V was pared by 3 bases and J by 5 bases, with 9 bases of the junction left unmatched. Looked up from germline, CDR1 is MGHRA and CDR2 is YSYEKL. The CDR3 extends over 15 amino acids. In DNA, the CDR3 is TGCGCCAGCAGCCACTTACCGGGACAGGTGGACGAGCAGTACTTC. Its protein is CASSHLPGQVDEQYF.

The genes are TRBV5-4 and TRBJ2-3, with a possible D match to TRBD2 (6 bases). This CDR3 region has 18 residues. Germline values: CDR1 SGHNT, CDR2 YYREEE (reference sequence). V was clipped by 6 bases and J by 0 bases, with 23 bases between them. The CDR3 region is CASTPEWTTSPSTDTQYF. The CDR3 nucleotides are TGTGCCAGCACCCCAGAATGGACTACATCCCCTAGCACAGATACGCAGTATTTT.

This chain uses TRBV27 with TRBJ2-7; D may be TRBD1 or TRBD2 (5 bases each). The length of the CDR3 is 16 residues. The V gene lost 6 bases and the J gene lost 2 bases, with 20 bases spanning the gap. Germline V CDR1 and CDR2: MNHEY, SMNVEV (reference sequence). The CDR3 reads CASRTLRIGETYEQYF. CDR3 coding DNA: TGTGCCAGCAGAACCCTGCGGATAGGGGAGACCTACGAGCAGTACTTC.

J is TRBJ2-2 and V is TRBV9; 14 nucleotides match TRBD2. This CDR3 contains 19 residues. Germline V gene data show CDR1 as SGDLS and CDR2 as YYNGEE. Trimming at V came to 3 bases and at J to 6 bases, leaving 13 bases not matched to a gene. The CDR3 DNA is TGTGCCAGCAGCGGCGGTATGGGACTAGCGGGAGAGTGGGCCGGGGAGCTGTTTTTT. Amino acids: CASSGGMGLAGEWAGELFF.

The genes are TRBV7-9 and TRBJ2-1, with 12 bases that match TRBD2. Trimming cost V 5 bases and J 8 bases; bases outside gene matches: 10. The CDR3 is 16 residues long. The germline V gene has CDR1 SEHNR and CDR2 FQNEAQ (reference sequence). The CDR3 bases are TGTGCCAGCAGCCCCCCCCTAGCGGGAGGGAGGTATGAGCAGTTCTTC. Translating it yields CASSPPLAGGRYEQFF. The full variable domain, with the rest looked up from reference TRBV7-9 and TRBJ2-1, is DTGVSQNPRHKITKRGQNVTFRCDPISEHNRLYWYRQTLGQGPEFLTYFQNEAQLEKSRLLSDRFSAERPKGSFSTLEIQRTEQGDSAMYLCASSPPLAGGRYEQFFGPGTRLTVL.